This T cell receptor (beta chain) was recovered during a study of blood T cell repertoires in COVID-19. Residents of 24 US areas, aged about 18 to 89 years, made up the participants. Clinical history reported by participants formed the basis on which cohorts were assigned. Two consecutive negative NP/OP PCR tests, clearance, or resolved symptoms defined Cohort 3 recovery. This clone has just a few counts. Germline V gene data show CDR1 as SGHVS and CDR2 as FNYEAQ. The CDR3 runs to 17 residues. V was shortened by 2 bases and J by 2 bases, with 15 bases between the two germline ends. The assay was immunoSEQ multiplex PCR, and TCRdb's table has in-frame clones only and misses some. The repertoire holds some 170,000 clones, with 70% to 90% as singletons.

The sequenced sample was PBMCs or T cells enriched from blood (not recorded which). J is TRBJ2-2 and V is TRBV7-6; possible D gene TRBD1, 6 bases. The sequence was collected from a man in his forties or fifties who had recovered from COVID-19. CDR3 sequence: CASSLMSGGFNTGELFF. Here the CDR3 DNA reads TGTGCCAGCAGCTTAATGAGTGGGGGCTTCAACACCGGGGAGCTGTTTTTT.